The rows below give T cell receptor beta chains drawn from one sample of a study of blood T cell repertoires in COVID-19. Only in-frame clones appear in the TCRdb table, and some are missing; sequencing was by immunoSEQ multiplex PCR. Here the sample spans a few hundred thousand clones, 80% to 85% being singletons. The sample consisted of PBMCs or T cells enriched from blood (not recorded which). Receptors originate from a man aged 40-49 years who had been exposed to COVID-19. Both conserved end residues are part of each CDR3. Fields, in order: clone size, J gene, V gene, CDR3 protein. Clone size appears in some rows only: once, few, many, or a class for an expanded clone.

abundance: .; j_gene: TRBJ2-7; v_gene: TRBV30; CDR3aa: CAWYGTGTGRYEQYF
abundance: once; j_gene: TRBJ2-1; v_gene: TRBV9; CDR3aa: CASSAYPSGIGSEQFF
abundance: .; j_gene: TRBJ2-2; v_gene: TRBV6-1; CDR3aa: CASSEQANTGELFF
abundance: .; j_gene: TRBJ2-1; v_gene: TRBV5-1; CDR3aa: CASSSGYIAGEREQFF
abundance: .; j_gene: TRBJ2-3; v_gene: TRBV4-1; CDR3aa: CASTRIHTDTQYF
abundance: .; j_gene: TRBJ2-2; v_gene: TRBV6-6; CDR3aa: CASSGSGTGGWSWTGELFF
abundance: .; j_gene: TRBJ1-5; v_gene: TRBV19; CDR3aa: CASSKWARGSNQPQHF
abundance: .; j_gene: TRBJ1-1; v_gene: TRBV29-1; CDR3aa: CSVIPGQGNTEAFF
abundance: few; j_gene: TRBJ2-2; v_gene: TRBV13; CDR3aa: CASRKTGSHGELFF
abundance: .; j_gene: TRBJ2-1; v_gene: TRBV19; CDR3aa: CASSIVTGEGYEQFF
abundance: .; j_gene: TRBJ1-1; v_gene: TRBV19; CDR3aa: CASSSAPPGQPNLNTEAFF
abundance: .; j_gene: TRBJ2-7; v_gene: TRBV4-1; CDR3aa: CASSQEFSRLTYEQYF
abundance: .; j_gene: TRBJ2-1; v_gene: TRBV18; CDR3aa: CASAQGGVGPEQFF
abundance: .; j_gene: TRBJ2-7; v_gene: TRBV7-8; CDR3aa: CASSLLGAGYEQYF
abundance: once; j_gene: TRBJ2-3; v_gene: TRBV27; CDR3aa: CASSTRLILAGGADTQYF
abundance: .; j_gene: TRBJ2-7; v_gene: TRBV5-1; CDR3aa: CASGTTGTYEQYF
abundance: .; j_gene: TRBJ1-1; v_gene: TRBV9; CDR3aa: CASSVGGRTEAFF
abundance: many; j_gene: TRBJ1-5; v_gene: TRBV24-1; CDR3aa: CATSGPGSAQPQHF
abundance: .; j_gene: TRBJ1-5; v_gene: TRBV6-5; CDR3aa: CASRAGHSGGQPQHF
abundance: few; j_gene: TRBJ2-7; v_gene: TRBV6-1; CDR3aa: CASSEGQHQRPYEQYF
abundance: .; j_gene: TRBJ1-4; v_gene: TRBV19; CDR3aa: CASSVPRRGNEKLFF
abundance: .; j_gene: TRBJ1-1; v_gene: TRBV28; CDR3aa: CASSLSLREAFF
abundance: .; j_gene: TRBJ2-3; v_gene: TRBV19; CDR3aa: CASSAGGRTDTQYF
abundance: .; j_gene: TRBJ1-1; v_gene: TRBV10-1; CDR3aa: CASSEGRRNGEAFF
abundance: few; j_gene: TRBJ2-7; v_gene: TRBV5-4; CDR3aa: CASRFGGGHGLYEQYF
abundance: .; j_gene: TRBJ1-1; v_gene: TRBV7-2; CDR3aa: CASSTGTGWLETEAFF
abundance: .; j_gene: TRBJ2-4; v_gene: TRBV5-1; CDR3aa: CASRPDLASNIQYF
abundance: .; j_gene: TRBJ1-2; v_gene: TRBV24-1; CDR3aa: CATGGQGDGYTF
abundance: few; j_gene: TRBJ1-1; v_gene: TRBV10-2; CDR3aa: CASREGTGATEAFF
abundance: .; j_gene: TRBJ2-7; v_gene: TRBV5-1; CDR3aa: CASHRDRSSYEQYF
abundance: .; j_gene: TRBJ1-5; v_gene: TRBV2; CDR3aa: CATLVDRVEGQPQHF
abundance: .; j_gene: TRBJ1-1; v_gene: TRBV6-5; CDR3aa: CASSYGVVNTEAFF
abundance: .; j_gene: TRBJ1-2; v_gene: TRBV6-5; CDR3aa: CATLGPSYGYTF
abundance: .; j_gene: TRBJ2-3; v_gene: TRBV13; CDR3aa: CASTDRDRGDTQYF
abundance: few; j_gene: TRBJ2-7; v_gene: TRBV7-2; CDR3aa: CASRGPRAGYEQYF
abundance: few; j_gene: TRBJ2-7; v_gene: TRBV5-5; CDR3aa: CASSLAAGQATSYEQYF
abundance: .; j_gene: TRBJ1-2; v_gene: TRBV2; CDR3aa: CASSGWRRDGYTF
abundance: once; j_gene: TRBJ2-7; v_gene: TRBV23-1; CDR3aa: CASSQPGTGTSYEQYF
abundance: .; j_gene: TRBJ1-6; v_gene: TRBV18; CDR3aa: CASSPDSANSPLHF
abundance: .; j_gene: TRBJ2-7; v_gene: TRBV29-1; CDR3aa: CSVGSDFSYEQYF
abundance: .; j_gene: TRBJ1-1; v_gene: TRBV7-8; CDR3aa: CASSLVPTYRGTEAFF
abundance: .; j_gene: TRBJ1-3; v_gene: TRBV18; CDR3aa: CASSPLLGRGENTIYF
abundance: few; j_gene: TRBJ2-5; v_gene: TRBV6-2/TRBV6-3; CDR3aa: CASSYSTRRRQETQYF
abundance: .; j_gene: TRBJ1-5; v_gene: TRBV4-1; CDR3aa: CASSQDGDRAQPQHF
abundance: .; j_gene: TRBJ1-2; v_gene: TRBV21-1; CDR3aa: CASKGFGVGYTF